This T cell receptor beta chain originates from a study of blood T cell repertoires in COVID-19. Germline V gene sequence: CDR1 KGHSH, CDR2 LQKENI. This CDR3 is built from 15 residues. The trim removed 6 bases at V and 6 bases at J, leaving 8 bases unmatched. In the original analysis: Amplified reference gene primers provided the basis for estimating nucleated cell counts. The method was immunoSEQ multiplex PCR; TCRdb's version includes in-frame clones alone and lacks a portion of them. That table supplies the V and J calls and clone size; D and trimming were determined from the DNA. The sample yields about 300,000 clones, roughly 83% seen once.

The gene calls are TRBV18 and TRBJ1-3; 10 bases are shared with TRBD1. Sequencing used peripheral blood. This TCR was recovered from a woman aged 45-60 years with acute or convalescent COVID-19. This chain's CDR3 is CASSPGTGVENTIYF. The DNA for the CDR3 is TGTGCCAGCTCTCCCGGGACAGGGGTGGAAAACACCATATATTTT. The full variable domain, rest sourced from reference TRBV18 and TRBJ1-3, is NAGVMQNPRHLVRRRGQEARLRCSPMKGHSHVYWYRQLPEEGLKFMVYLQKENIIDESGMPKERFSAEFPKEGPSILRIQQVVRGDSAAYFCASSPGTGVENTIYFGEGSWLTVV.